This is a list of T cell receptor beta chains from one sample in a study of regulatory dendritic cells for organ transplantation. Libraries were prepared by immunoSEQ multiplex PCR; TCRdb keeps only in-frame clonotypes and omits some of them. Of some 35,000 clones listed, around nine tenths are singletons. The sample comprised naive CD8+ T cells from blood. The receptor set was obtained from a human donor in good health. Each CDR3 is given with its conserved first and last residue.

V gene: TRBV27
CDR3 protein: CASSFQGTIYEQYF

V gene: TRBV27
CDR3 protein: CASSLQGHRSYEQYF

V gene: TRBV6-5
CDR3 protein: CASSYSIQLGNYEQYF

V gene: TRBV10-2
CDR3 protein: CASQGGELFF

V gene: TRBV27
CDR3 protein: CASSLAGIQETQYF

V gene: TRBV9
CDR3 protein: CASSPGTGIYQETQYF

V gene: TRBV7-9
CDR3 protein: CASSPGGRPYEQYF

V gene: TRBV25-1
CDR3 protein: CASSGLDRNSGNTIYF

V gene: TRBV7-6
CDR3 protein: CASSPEAGGSTDTQYF

V gene: TRBV6-5
CDR3 protein: CASSYSTPVNTEAFF

V gene: TRBV15
CDR3 protein: CATSGRQGRDEKLFF

V gene: TRBV4-3
CDR3 protein: CASSQRSGGATGELFF

V gene: TRBV7-6
CDR3 protein: CASSLEIYYGYTF

V gene: TRBV11-2
CDR3 protein: CASSLTTSGSETQYF

V gene: TRBV19
CDR3 protein: CASSVRDGYYNEQFF

V gene: TRBV4-1
CDR3 protein: CASSQGVGVLEQFF

V gene: TRBV9
CDR3 protein: CASSGQNGYEQYF

V gene: TRBV13
CDR3 protein: CASSLGRDEAFF

V gene: TRBV4-3
CDR3 protein: CASSQGRGRNQPQHF

V gene: TRBV7-9
CDR3 protein: CASSLVPGELFF

V gene: TRBV7-6
CDR3 protein: CASRPDGYNEQFF

V gene: TRBV30
CDR3 protein: CAWSTGSSYEQYF

V gene: TRBV7-9
CDR3 protein: CASSLAGLGHTGELFF

V gene: TRBV7-9
CDR3 protein: CASSSPPEQYF

V gene: TRBV5-8
CDR3 protein: CASSNYRDRGNTGELFF

V gene: TRBV7-8
CDR3 protein: CASSLGTSSDTQYF

V gene: TRBV19
CDR3 protein: CASSIRDRGQEQYF

V gene: TRBV7-9
CDR3 protein: CASSLFVNYGYTF

V gene: TRBV7-6
CDR3 protein: CASSLGGGRPNEQFF

V gene: TRBV19
CDR3 protein: CATHRGQPNEQFF

V gene: TRBV9
CDR3 protein: CASSVAQEDTGELFF

V gene: TRBV28
CDR3 protein: CASSQQGGVGEQFF

V gene: TRBV13
CDR3 protein: CASSARGGGGEDIQYF

V gene: TRBV6-5
CDR3 protein: CASRNTGGGFGTQYF

V gene: TRBV5-4
CDR3 protein: CASSWGSLYEQYF

V gene: TRBV4-1
CDR3 protein: CASSQEGRSYEQYF

V gene: TRBV5-4
CDR3 protein: CASSHDEPDRGGASPYEQYF

V gene: TRBV7-8
CDR3 protein: CASSLVGTSGGFSETQYF

V gene: TRBV7-9
CDR3 protein: CASSLESGVDGYTF

V gene: TRBV9
CDR3 protein: CASSPLPTSGMNTGELFF

V gene: TRBV4-3
CDR3 protein: CASSWGTSGNNEQFF

V gene: TRBV7-9
CDR3 protein: CASSFPDTQYF

V gene: TRBV7-9
CDR3 protein: CASSLGGRPDTQYF